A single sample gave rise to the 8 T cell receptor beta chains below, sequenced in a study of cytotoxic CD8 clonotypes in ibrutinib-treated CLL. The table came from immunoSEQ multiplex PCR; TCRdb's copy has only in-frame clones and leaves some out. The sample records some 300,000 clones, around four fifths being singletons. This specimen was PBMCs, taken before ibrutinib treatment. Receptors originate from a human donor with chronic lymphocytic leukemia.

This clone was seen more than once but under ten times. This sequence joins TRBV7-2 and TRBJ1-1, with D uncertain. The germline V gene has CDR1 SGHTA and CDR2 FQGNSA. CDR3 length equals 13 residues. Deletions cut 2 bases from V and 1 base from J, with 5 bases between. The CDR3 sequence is CASSLRGNTEAFF. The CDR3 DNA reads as TGTGCCAGCAGCTTACGAGGGAACACTGAAGCTTTCTTT.

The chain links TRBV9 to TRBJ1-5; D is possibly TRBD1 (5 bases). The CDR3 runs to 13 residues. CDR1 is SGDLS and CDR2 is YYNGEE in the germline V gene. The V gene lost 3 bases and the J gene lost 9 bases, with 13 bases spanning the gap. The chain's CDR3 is CASSAFPGLPQHF. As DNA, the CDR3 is TGTGCCAGCAGCGCGTTCCCGGGGCTGCCCCAGCATTTT.

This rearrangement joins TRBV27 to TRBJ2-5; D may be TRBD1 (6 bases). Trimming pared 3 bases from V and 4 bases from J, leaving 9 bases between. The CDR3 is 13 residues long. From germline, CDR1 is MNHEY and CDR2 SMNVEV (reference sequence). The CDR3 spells CASSFPGVETQYF. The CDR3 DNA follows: TGTGCCAGCAGTTTTCCAGGGGTAGAGACCCAGTACTTC.

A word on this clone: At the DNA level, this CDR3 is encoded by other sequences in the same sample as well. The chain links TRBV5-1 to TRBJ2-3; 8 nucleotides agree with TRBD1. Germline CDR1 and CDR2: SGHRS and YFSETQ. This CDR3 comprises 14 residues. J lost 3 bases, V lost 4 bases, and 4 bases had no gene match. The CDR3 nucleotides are TGCGCCAGCAGCCCCGGACAGGGAACAGATACGCAGTATTTT. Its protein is CASSPGQGTDTQYF.

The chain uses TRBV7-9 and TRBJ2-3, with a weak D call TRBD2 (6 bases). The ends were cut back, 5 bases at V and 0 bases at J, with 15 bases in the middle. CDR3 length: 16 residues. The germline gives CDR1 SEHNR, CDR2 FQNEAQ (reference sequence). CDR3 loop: CASSPFPGSSTDTQYF. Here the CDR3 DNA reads TGTGCCAGCAGCCCATTCCCCGGGAGTAGCACAGATACGCAGTATTTT.

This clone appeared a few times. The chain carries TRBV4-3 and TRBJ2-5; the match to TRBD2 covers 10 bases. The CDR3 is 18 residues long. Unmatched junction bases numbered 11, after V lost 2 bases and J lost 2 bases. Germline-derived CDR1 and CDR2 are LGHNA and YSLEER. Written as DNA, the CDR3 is TGCGCCAGCAGCCAACACACCCCCGGGACTAGCGCACAAGAGACCCAGTACTTC. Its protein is CASSQHTPGTSAQETQYF.

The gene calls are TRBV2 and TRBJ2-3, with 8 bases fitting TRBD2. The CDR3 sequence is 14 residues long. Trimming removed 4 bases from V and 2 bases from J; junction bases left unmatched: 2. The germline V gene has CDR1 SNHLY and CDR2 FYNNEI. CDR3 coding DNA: TGTGCCAGCAGTGGAGCGGGAGCCACAGATACGCAGTATTTT. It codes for CASSGAGATDTQYF.

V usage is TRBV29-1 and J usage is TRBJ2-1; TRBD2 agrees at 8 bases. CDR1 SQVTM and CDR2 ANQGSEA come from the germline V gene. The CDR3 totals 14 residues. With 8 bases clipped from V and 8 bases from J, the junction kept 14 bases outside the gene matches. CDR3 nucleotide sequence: TGCAGCTCCGCAAGGCGTCTAGCGGGTGATGAGCAGTTCTTC. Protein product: CSSARRLAGDEQFF.